The TCR beta chain under discussion was sequenced for a study of T cell responses to AZD1222 COVID-19 vaccine. Profiled with immunoSEQ multiplex PCR; TCRdb holds only in-frame clones, not every one. Among around 56,000 clones listed, more than 70% were seen once. The germline gives CDR1 SNHLY, CDR2 FYNNEI. The CDR3 length is 19 residues. The V and J ends lost 5 bases and 0 bases, in that order; junction bases with no gene match: 14. Details on this clone: Its antigen is as yet unknown.

Points from the study as a whole: Clonal diversity was possibly underestimated, and the donors were mostly white British, with more females. Among AZD1222 vaccinees, only six were seropositive at baseline. No day 14 peak samples; only post-peak repertoires were characterized.

This specimen consisted of peripheral blood, obtained 28 days after the second AZD1222 dose. The TCR sequence derives from an adult who received the AZD1222 COVID-19 vaccine. This rearrangement joins TRBV2 to TRBJ2-3, with 10 bases that match TRBD2. CDR3: CASSLVAGGTASSTDTQYF. For the CDR3, the DNA is TGTGCCAGCAGTTTAGTAGCGGGAGGCACCGCCAGTAGCACAGATACGCAGTATTTT.